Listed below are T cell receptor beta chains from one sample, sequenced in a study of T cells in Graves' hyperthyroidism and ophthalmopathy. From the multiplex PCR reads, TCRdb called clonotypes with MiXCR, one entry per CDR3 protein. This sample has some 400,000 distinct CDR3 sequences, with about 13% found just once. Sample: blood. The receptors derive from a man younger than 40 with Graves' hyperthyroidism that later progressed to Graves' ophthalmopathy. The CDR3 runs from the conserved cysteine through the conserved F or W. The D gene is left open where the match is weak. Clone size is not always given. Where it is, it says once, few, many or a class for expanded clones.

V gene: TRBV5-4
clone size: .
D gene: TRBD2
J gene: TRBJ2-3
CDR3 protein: CASSLVTSGGSTDTQYF
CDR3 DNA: TGTGCCAGCAGCTTGGTTACTAGCGGGGGATCCACAGATACGCAGTATTTT

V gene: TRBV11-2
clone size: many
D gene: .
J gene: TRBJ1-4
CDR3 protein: CASSPAGGFTTNEKLFF
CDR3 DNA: TGTGCCAGCAGCCCGGCAGGCGGATTTACAACTAATGAAAAACTGTTTTTT

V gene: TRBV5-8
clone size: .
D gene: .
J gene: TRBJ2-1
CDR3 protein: CASSLWVTGDEQFF
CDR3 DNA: TGTGCCAGCAGTTTGTGGGTCACCGGGGATGAGCAGTTCTTC

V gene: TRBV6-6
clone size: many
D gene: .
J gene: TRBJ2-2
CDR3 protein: CASSYSNWAAGPNTGELFF
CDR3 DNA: TGTGCCAGCAGTTACTCGAATTGGGCCGCTGGACCGAACACCGGGGAGCTGTTTTTT

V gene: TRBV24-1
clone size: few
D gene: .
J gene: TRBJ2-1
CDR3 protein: CATSDPGDAYNEQFF
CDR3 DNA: TGTGCCACCAGTGATCCGGGGGACGCCTACAATGAGCAGTTCTTC

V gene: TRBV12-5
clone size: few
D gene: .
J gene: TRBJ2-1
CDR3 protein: CTSGLGDISYNEQFF
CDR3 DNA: TGTACTAGTGGTTTGGGGGACATCTCCTACAATGAGCAGTTCTTC

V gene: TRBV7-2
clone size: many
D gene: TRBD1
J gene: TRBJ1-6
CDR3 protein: CASSPDRRSPLHF
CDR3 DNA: TGTGCCAGCAGCCCGGACAGGCGGTCACCCCTCCACTTT

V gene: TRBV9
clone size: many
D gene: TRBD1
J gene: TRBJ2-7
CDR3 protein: CASSVAQGGYEQYF
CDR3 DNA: TGTGCCAGCAGCGTAGCACAGGGGGGCTACGAGCAGTACTTC

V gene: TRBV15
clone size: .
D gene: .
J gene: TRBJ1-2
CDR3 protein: CATSRGRTAYGYTF
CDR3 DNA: TGTGCCACCAGCAGAGGGAGGACAGCCTATGGCTACACCTTC

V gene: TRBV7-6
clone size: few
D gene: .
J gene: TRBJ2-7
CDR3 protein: CASSLFLWGSETYEQYF
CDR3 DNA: TGTGCCAGCAGCTTATTCCTCTGGGGATCTGAGACCTACGAGCAGTACTTC

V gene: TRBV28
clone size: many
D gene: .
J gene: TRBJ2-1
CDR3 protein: CASSAVAPNEQFF
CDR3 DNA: TGTGCCAGCAGTGCGGTAGCCCCCAATGAGCAGTTCTTC